Following are 10 T cell receptor beta chains from one sample sequenced in a study of cytomegalovirus exposure and HLA in healthy donors. Both 60 Vbeta primers and 13 Jbeta primers went into the PCR. Using immunoSEQ multiplex PCR, the repertoire was profiled, and TCRdb retains in-frame clones only, with some absent. The sample includes some 140,000 clones, approximately 79% of them seen just once. The sample comprised PBMCs. These TCRs come from a woman between 50 and 59 years old in good health and CMV-seropositive.

This chain links TRBV7-2 with TRBJ2-7; a possible D gene is TRBD1 (6 bases). The CDR3 is 15 amino acids. The V and J ends lost 2 bases and 2 bases respectively, with 13 bases between them. Germline loops: CDR1 SGHTA, CDR2 FQGNSA. The CDR3 protein is CASSLPGALTYEQYF. DNA for the CDR3: TGTGCCAGCAGCTTACCAGGGGCACTTACCTACGAGCAGTACTTC.

The rearrangement uses TRBV5-1 and TRBJ1-2; no firm D call. The CDR3 is made up of 13 amino acids. Germline CDR1 SGHRS, CDR2 YFSETQ. Trimming pared 0 bases from V and 2 bases from J, leaving 5 bases between. The CDR3 bases are TGCGCCAGCAGCTTGGGAGCAAACTATGGCTACACCTTC. Translation gives CASSLGANYGYTF.

Only one count was recorded for this clone. The chain couples TRBV6-5 to TRBJ2-7; 11 nucleotides align to TRBD1. Looked up from germline, CDR1 is MNHEY and CDR2 is SVGAGI. Losses at the gene ends were 9 bases for V and 6 bases for J; bases not matched to a gene: 7. The CDR3 has 13 amino acids. CDR3 protein: CARTGQGALEQYF. Here the CDR3 DNA reads TGTGCCAGAACAGGACAGGGGGCCCTCGAGCAGTACTTC.

The rearrangement joins TRBV7-9 to TRBJ2-2, with D possibly matching TRBD1 (6 bases). The length of the CDR3 is 15 residues. The germline V and J ends were trimmed by 6 bases and 4 bases, with 15 bases remaining between them. Germline lookup yields CDR1 SEHNR and CDR2 FQNEAQ (reference sequence). CDR3 amino acids: CASREAGVLTGELFF. As DNA, the CDR3 is TGTGCCAGCAGAGAGGCAGGGGTTCTCACCGGGGAGCTGTTTTTT.

V is TRBV27 and J is TRBJ1-4, with 11 nucleotides matching TRBD1. Germline-derived CDR1 and CDR2 are MNHEY and SMNVEV (reference sequence). Trimming took 0 bases from V and 7 from J; bases not matched to a gene: 4. The CDR3 loop spans 16 amino acids. CDR3 sequence reads: CASSLSTGTGGEKLFF. CDR3 nucleotides: TGTGCCAGCAGTTTATCGACCGGGACAGGGGGTGAAAAACTGTTTTTT.

This chain connects TRBV6-5 to TRBJ2-7, with D tentatively TRBD1 (6 bases). CDR1 and CDR2 from the germline V gene are MNHEY and SVGAGI. V shed 6 bases and J shed 3 bases, with 9 bases lying between them. This CDR3 is 12 amino acids long. CDR3: CASSQDSYEQYF. CDR3 DNA sequence: TGTGCCAGCAGCCAGGACAGCTACGAGCAGTACTTC.

The chain links TRBV5-1 to TRBJ1-3, with 8 bases matching TRBD1. The trim removed 4 bases at V and 0 bases at J, leaving 12 bases unmatched. Germline values: CDR1 SGHRS, CDR2 YFSETQ. The CDR3 covers 18 residues. The CDR3 loop is CASSQRTGFFSSGNTIYF. DNA of the CDR3: TGCGCCAGCAGCCAGAGGACAGGGTTCTTCTCCTCTGGAAACACCATATATTTT.

This clone was recorded a few times. This chain joins TRBV5-1 and TRBJ1-1; a possible D gene is TRBD1 (5 bases). This CDR3 is built from 11 residues. CDR1 SGHRS and CDR2 YFSETQ come from the germline V gene. The V and J ends lost 3 bases and 12 bases respectively, with 12 bases between them. The CDR3 coding sequence is TGCGCCAGCAGCTCCCAGGGCGGTTCTTTCTTT. Translation gives CASSSQGGSFF.

V and J are TRBV11-2 and TRBJ2-2, with 9 nucleotides matching TRBD2. Germline V lookup: CDR1 SGHAT, CDR2 FQNNGV. This CDR3 has 15 amino acids. V was pared by 5 bases and J by 4 bases, with 5 bases of the junction left unmatched. The CDR3 is CASSILAGPTGELFF. CDR3 coding DNA: TGTGCCAGCAGCATCCTAGCGGGACCCACCGGGGAGCTGTTTTTT. Full variable domain (remainder filled in from reference TRBV11-2 and TRBJ2-2): EAGVAQSPRYKIIEKRQSVAFWCNPISGHATLYWYQQILGQGPKLLIQFQNNGVVDDSQLPKDRFSAERLKGVDSTLKIQPAKLEDSAVYLCASSILAGPTGELFFGEGSRLTVL.

This chain uses TRBV6-1 with TRBJ2-2, with 11 positions matching TRBD2. This CDR3 region has 14 residues. The germline gives CDR1 MNHNS, CDR2 SASEGT. The junction had 1 base not matched to a gene; V was cut back by 9 bases and J by 1 base. Here the CDR3 reads CASGLAGNTGELFF. The CDR3 bases are TGTGCCAGTGGACTAGCGGGGAACACCGGGGAGCTGTTTTTT.